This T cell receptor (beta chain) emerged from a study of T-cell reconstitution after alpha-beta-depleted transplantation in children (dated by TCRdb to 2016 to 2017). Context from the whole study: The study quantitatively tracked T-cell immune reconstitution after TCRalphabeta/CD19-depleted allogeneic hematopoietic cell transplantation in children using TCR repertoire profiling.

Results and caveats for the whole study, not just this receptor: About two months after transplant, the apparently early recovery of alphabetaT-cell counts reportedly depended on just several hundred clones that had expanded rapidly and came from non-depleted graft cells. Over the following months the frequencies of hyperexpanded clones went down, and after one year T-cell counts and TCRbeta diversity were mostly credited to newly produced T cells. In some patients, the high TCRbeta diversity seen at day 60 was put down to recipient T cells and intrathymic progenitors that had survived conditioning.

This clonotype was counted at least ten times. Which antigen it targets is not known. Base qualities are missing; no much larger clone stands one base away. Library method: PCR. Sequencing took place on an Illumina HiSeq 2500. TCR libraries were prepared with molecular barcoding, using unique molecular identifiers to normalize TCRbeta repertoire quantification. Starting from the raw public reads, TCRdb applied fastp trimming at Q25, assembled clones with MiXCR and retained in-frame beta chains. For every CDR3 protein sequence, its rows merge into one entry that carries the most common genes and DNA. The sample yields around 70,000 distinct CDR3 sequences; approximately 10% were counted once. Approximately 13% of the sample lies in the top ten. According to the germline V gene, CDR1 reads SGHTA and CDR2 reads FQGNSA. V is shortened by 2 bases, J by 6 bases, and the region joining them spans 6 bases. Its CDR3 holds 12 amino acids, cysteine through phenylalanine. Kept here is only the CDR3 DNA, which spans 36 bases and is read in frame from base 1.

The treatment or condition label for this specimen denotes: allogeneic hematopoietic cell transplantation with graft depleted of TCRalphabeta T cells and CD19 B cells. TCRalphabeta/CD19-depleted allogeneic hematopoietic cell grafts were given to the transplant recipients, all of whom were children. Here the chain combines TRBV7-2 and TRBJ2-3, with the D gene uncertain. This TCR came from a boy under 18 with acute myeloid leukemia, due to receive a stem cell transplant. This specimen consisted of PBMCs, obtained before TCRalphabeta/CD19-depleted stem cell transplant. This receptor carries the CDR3 CASSLYSDTQYF. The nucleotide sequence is TGTGCCAGCAGCTTATATTCGGATACGCAGTATTTT.